This is a list of T cell receptor beta chains from one sample in a study of cytomegalovirus exposure and HLA in healthy donors. The table came from immunoSEQ multiplex PCR; TCRdb's copy has only in-frame clones and leaves some out. The listing contains roughly 140,000 clones. The sequenced sample consisted of PBMCs. All receptors come from a male donor in good health and CMV-seronegative. Both conserved end residues are part of each CDR3. The D gene is left open where the match is weak.

D	J	V	DNA	CDR3
TRBD1	TRBJ1-4	TRBV7-2	TGTGCCAGCAGCCCGCAGGGACAGAAAAGTGAAAAACTGTTTTTT	CASSPQGQKSEKLFF
TRBD2	TRBJ2-6	TRBV6-5	TGTGCCAGCAAAGCGGGACCCTCTGGGGCCAACGTCCTGACTTTC	CASKAGPSGANVLTF
TRBD2	TRBJ2-1	TRBV5-1	TGCGCCAGCAGCTTGGCCAAGACTAGCGGGGGACCCTCCTCGAATGAGCAGTTCTTC	CASSLAKTSGGPSSNEQFF
.	TRBJ2-7	TRBV5-6	TGTGCCAGCAGCCCCGTCGGAGTCCCCTACGAGCAGTACTTC	CASSPVGVPYEQYF
.	TRBJ1-2	TRBV15	TGTGCCACCAGCAGAGGGTTCAGGGAAGGAGGCTACACCTTC	CATSRGFREGGYTF
TRBD2	TRBJ2-7	TRBV7-8	TGTGCCAGCAGCTTACAACTAGCGGGGAACGAGCAGTACTTC	CASSLQLAGNEQYF
.	TRBJ1-5	TRBV18	TGTGCCAGCTCACCAACAGGGAGTGGGCAGCCCCAGCATTTT	CASSPTGSGQPQHF
TRBD2	TRBJ2-3	TRBV18	TGTGCCAGCTTGAGCGGGAGGAGGCCAGATACGCAGTATTTT	CASLSGRRPDTQYF
.	TRBJ2-1	TRBV19	TGTGCCAGTAGTCCTGACATAAGCTCCTACAATGAGCAGTTCTTC	CASSPDISSYNEQFF
.	TRBJ1-2	TRBV25-1	TGTGCCAGCAGTGAGGCGACAGCTCCGTGGGACTATGGCTACACCTTC	CASSEATAPWDYGYTF
.	TRBJ2-2	TRBV2	TGTGCCAGCAGTGTCGTAGGAGACAACACCGGGGAGCTGTTTTTT	CASSVVGDNTGELFF
.	TRBJ2-7	TRBV19	TGTGCCAGTAGTCCCCCGCAGGGTCAGGTCGAGCAGTACTTC	CASSPPQGQVEQYF
.	TRBJ1-3	TRBV19	TGTGCCAGTAGTATTCTGGGAGCGCAGCGGAACACCATATATTTT	CASSILGAQRNTIYF
TRBD1	TRBJ2-5	TRBV28	TGTTCCGCACAGGGGTCCCAAGAGACCCAGTACTTC	CSAQGSQETQYF
TRBD2	TRBJ2-7	TRBV6-5	TGTGCCAGCAGTTTTAGCGGGAGGGCCCACGAGCAGTACTTC	CASSFSGRAHEQYF
.	TRBJ2-1	TRBV2	TGTGCCAGCAGTGACCGAACTGGTAACAATGAGCAGTTCTTC	CASSDRTGNNEQFF
TRBD1	TRBJ1-2	TRBV7-2	TGTGCCAGCAGAACCGGGACAGTATTTAGTACCTTC	CASRTGTVFSTF
.	TRBJ1-1	TRBV6-5	TGTGCCAGCCGGGTGGTTGGCAGAGACACTGAAGCTTTCTTT	CASRVVGRDTEAFF
.	TRBJ1-5	TRBV18	TGTGCCAGCTCACCCGGTAGCTCAGTTCAGCCCCAGCATTTT	CASSPGSSVQPQHF
TRBD1	TRBJ1-5	TRBV10-3	TGTGCCATCAGTGAGTCTATGGGGACAGGGCTTCAGCCCCAGCATTTT	CAISESMGTGLQPQHF
TRBD2	TRBJ2-7	TRBV15	TGTGCCACCAGCCGAGCGGGGGGGCTCTCCTACGAGCAGTACTTC	CATSRAGGLSYEQYF
.	TRBJ1-2	TRBV7-9	TGTGCCAGCAGCTCTCTAGGGGGTGGCTACACCTTC	CASSSLGGGYTF
.	TRBJ1-4	TRBV20-1	TGCAGTGCTTCGTTGGGGGGGAAAGAGTTTTTT	CSASLGGKEFF
.	TRBJ1-2	TRBV25-1	TGTGCCAGCAGTCTACGGAGCGGCTACACCTTC	CASSLRSGYTF
TRBD2	TRBJ2-1	TRBV5-1	TGCGCCAGCAGCTTGGGGGCGGGAGCTCGGTATGAGCAGTTCTTC	CASSLGAGARYEQFF
.	TRBJ2-2	TRBV5-1	TGCGCCAGCAGCCCCCAGGGGGGACATAACACCGGGGAGCTGTTTTTT	CASSPQGGHNTGELFF
TRBD1	TRBJ2-3	TRBV25-1	TGTGCCAGCACAAAGGGGGCGGCAGATACGCAGTATTTT	CASTKGAADTQYF
.	TRBJ2-7	TRBV6-5	TGTGCCAGCAGGGACAGCCCCGGATACGAGCAGTACTTC	CASRDSPGYEQYF
TRBD2	TRBJ2-3	TRBV7-9	TGTGCCAGCAGCTTAAGAGCGGGATACACAGATACGCAGTATTTT	CASSLRAGYTDTQYF
TRBD1	TRBJ1-1	TRBV5-1	TGCGCCAGCAGCTTGGGGGGGACAGATGAAGCTTTCTTT	CASSLGGTDEAFF
.	TRBJ2-5	TRBV29-1	TGCAGCGTCCGAGGAGAGACCCAGTACTTC	CSVRGETQYF
.	TRBJ2-5	TRBV5-6	TGTGCCAGCAGCTTGGACAGGAAAGAGACCCAGTACTTC	CASSLDRKETQYF
TRBD1	TRBJ2-7	TRBV6-5	TGTGCCAGCAGAGGGACAGGGAGCAGCTACGAGCAGTACTTC	CASRGTGSSYEQYF
.	TRBJ1-1	TRBV5-4	TGTGCCAGCAGCCAAAAACTTGGGAGGGACACAACTGAAGCTTTCTTT	CASSQKLGRDTTEAFF
.	TRBJ1-5	TRBV7-9	TGTGCCAGCAGCAAAGGGGCCAATCAGCCCCAGCATTTT	CASSKGANQPQHF
TRBD2	TRBJ2-1	TRBV11-2	TGTGCCAGCAGCGCGAAAAGGAGCGGGAGGGCCTTCAATGAGCAGTTCTTC	CASSAKRSGRAFNEQFF
.	TRBJ2-7	TRBV2	TGTGCCAGTTATTCGAGTCACTCCTACGAGCAGTACTTC	CASYSSHSYEQYF
TRBD1	TRBJ2-7	TRBV7-9	TGTGCCAGCAGCCCGGGACAGGGCTACGAGCAGTACTTC	CASSPGQGYEQYF
TRBD1	TRBJ2-7	TRBV7-9	TGTGCCAGCTGCCACCCGGGACAGGGGATCTACGAGCAGTACTTC	CASCHPGQGIYEQYF
TRBD2	TRBJ2-5	TRBV5-1	TGCGCCAGCAGCTTGGCCCTAGCGGGGGTCCAAGAGACCCAGTACTTC	CASSLALAGVQETQYF
.	TRBJ1-6	TRBV7-9	TGTGCCAGCAGCTCCCTGGGAGATAATTCACCCCTCCACTTT	CASSSLGDNSPLHF
TRBD1	TRBJ1-1	TRBV5-1	TGCGCCAGCAGCGGGCTAACAGGGGCCGAACCTCACCCTTTCTTT	CASSGLTGAEPHPFF
TRBD2	TRBJ2-3	TRBV5-1	TGCGCCAGCAGCTCCGGGACTAGCGGGATGAAGGATACGCAGTATTTT	CASSSGTSGMKDTQYF
TRBD1	TRBJ1-2	TRBV7-6	TGTGCCAGCAGCTTTCAGGGGGGCGATGGCTACACCTTC	CASSFQGGDGYTF
.	TRBJ1-5	TRBV5-6	TGTGCCAGCAGCTTAAACTCCCGCAACAATCAGCCCCAGCATTTT	CASSLNSRNNQPQHF
TRBD1	TRBJ2-7	TRBV5-1	TGCGCCAGCAGCGTGGGACAGGGAGACTACGAGCAGTACTTC	CASSVGQGDYEQYF
.	TRBJ1-1	TRBV7-2	TGTGCCAGCAGCTTTCGAACAGAGAGTACTGAAGCTTTCTTT	CASSFRTESTEAFF
TRBD1	TRBJ2-5	TRBV6-5	TGTGCCAGCAGTTACTCGACGGTCAGGGGGCAAGAGACCCAGTACTTC	CASSYSTVRGQETQYF
.	TRBJ1-2	TRBV6-4	TGTGCCAGCAGTGACTCTCCAGGGCAGCGCTACACCTTC	CASSDSPGQRYTF
.	TRBJ1-2	TRBV11-2	TGTGCCAGCAGCACAAGACAGCTCAACTATGGCTACACCTTC	CASSTRQLNYGYTF
TRBD1	TRBJ2-7	TRBV5-1	TGCGCCGGCAGCTTGGCCGGGACAGCGGTTGGATACGAGCAGTACTTC	CAGSLAGTAVGYEQYF
.	TRBJ2-3	TRBV18	TGTGCCAGCTCACCAGGGCAACCGAGCACAGATACGCAGTATTTT	CASSPGQPSTDTQYF
.	TRBJ2-3	TRBV29-1	TGCAGCGTTTCTTTGGAGCCGCCTAGCACAGATACGCAGTATTTT	CSVSLEPPSTDTQYF
TRBD2	TRBJ2-3	TRBV6-5	TGTGCCAGCAGTTTTCCCAGCGGGGGGGGCACAGATACGCAGTATTTT	CASSFPSGGGTDTQYF
TRBD1	TRBJ1-1	TRBV6-5	TGTGCCAGCAGTTACTCAAGGACAGGGAAAACTGAAGCTTTCTTT	CASSYSRTGKTEAFF
TRBD1	TRBJ2-7	TRBV18	TGTGCCAGCTCCCAGGGACAGGCTCCCCTAGAGCAGTACTTC	CASSQGQAPLEQYF
.	TRBJ1-2	TRBV5-6	TGTGCCAGCAGCTTAGGGGGTTCCGACTATGGCTACACCTTC	CASSLGGSDYGYTF
.	TRBJ2-3	TRBV29-1	TGCAGCTCGCTCACAGGGACAGATACGCAGTATTTT	CSSLTGTDTQYF
.	TRBJ1-5	TRBV5-1	TGCGCCAGCAGCTTGGGTTCTAGTTCAGGGGTAAATCAGCCCCAGCATTTT	CASSLGSSSGVNQPQHF
TRBD1	TRBJ2-7	TRBV19	TGTGCCAGTAGTATCAAGGGACAGACCTACGAGCAGTACTTC	CASSIKGQTYEQYF